The 27 T cell receptor beta chains in this list originate from one sample, sequenced in a study of PD-1 blockade in classical Hodgkin lymphoma. Clones were sequenced by immunoSEQ multiplex PCR, and TCRdb holds only the in-frame ones, with some missing. Here the sample spans more than 140,000 clones, about 78% being singletons. Each patient experienced a relapse that followed autologous stem cell transplantation, and brentuximab vedotin exposure varied. Sequences were derived from peripheral blood mononuclear cells (PBMCs), sampled before the second cycle of nivolumab. Source of these receptors: a human donor with classical Hodgkin lymphoma.

This chain connects TRBV9 to TRBJ2-2; 8 nucleotides match TRBD2. Germline values: CDR1 SGDLS, CDR2 YYNGEE. The V and J ends lost 3 bases and 4 bases, in that order; junction bases with no gene match: 8. CDR3 length: 16 residues. The CDR3 loop is CASSARPGGSTGELFF. DNA for the CDR3: TGTGCCAGCAGCGCCAGGCCGGGAGGGAGCACCGGGGAGCTGTTTTTT.

The chain uses TRBV6-1 and TRBJ2-2; D is perhaps TRBD2 (6 bases). Trimming pared 2 bases from V and 0 bases from J, leaving 10 bases between. The CDR3 length is 16 residues. The germline V gene has CDR1 MNHNS and CDR2 SASEGT. As DNA, the CDR3 is TGTGCCAGCAGTGAACTCGGACTAACGAACACCGGGGAGCTGTTTTTT. Encoded protein: CASSELGLTNTGELFF.

The CDR3 DNA is TGTGCTAGTGGTTTGGACGGGACTAGCGGGGTTCCTCCTAACGAGCAGTACTTC. Its translation: CASGLDGTSGVPPNEQYF. V gene TRBV12-5 combines with J gene TRBJ2-7; the match to TRBD2 covers 13 bases. CDR3 length: 18 residues. Germline V gives CDR1 LGHNT, CDR2 FRNRAP. The J segment lost 5 bases and the V segment lost 1 base, leaving 11 bases of the junction unmatched.

The rearrangement links TRBV27 to TRBJ1-5; D perhaps matches TRBD1 (5 bases). Germline V CDR1 and CDR2: MNHEY, SMNVEV (reference sequence). The CDR3 covers 15 residues. Trimming removed 1 base at V and 2 bases at J, with 9 bases between. CDR3 region: CASSLWGEGNQPQHF. CDR3 DNA sequence: TGTGCCAGCAGTTTATGGGGGGAGGGCAATCAGCCCCAGCATTTT.

Turning to this clone: The sample has other DNA sequences that encode this CDR3 too. This rearrangement joins TRBV7-2 to TRBJ2-7, with D hard to call. This CDR3 spans 11 amino acids. With 6 bases removed from V and 4 bases from J, the gap between germline ends came to 7 bases. Germline CDR1 reads SGHTA; CDR2 reads FQGNSA. CDR3 region: CASSRLYEQYF. The CDR3 coding sequence is TGTGCCAGCAGTAGGTTGTACGAGCAGTACTTC.

This clone was counted once. J is TRBJ2-2 and V is TRBV11-3; D is perhaps TRBD1 (5 bases). Looked up from germline, CDR1 is SGHNT and CDR2 is YENEEA. The CDR3 contains 16 residues. V was clipped by 2 bases and J by 1 base, with 11 bases between them. The CDR3 reads CASSLRRQMNTGELFF. CDR3 bases: TGTGCCAGCAGCTTAAGGAGACAGATGAACACCGGGGAGCTGTTTTTT.

This chain uses TRBV5-1 with TRBJ2-7; D perhaps matches TRBD2 (6 bases). The CDR3 contains 13 residues. Germline CDR1 SGHRS, CDR2 YFSETQ. Trimming pared 4 bases from V and 4 bases from J, leaving 12 bases between. CDR3 coding DNA: TGCGCCAGCAGCCCAGAGCGGGTTTACGAGCAGTACTTC. Residues: CASSPERVYEQYF.

The chain recombines TRBV14 with TRBJ1-1, with a possible D match to TRBD1 (5 bases). The CDR3 extends over 15 amino acids. V was pared by 4 bases and J by 6 bases, with 18 bases between. Germline loops: CDR1 SGHDN, CDR2 FVKESK. CDR3: CASSLLGEGRAEAFF. CDR3 nucleotides: TGTGCCAGCAGCCTTCTGGGGGAGGGACGGGCTGAAGCTTTCTTT.

The chain couples TRBV5-1 to TRBJ2-3, with TRBD2 matching over 13 bases. The CDR3 runs 17 residues. V shed 3 bases and J 1 base; nucleotides not matched to a gene: 5. CDR1 SGHRS and CDR2 YFSETQ come from the germline V gene. The chain's CDR3 is CASSYGLAGARTDTQYF. The CDR3 DNA reads as TGCGCCAGCAGCTATGGACTAGCGGGGGCCCGCACAGATACGCAGTATTTT.

The J gene is TRBJ2-2, the V gene TRBV19, with D tentatively TRBD1 (5 bases). CDR1 and CDR2 (germline): LNHDA, SQIVND (reference sequence). Trimming removed 7 bases at V and 4 bases at J, with 13 bases between. The CDR3 has 14 residues. CDR3 coding DNA: TGTGCCAGTAAGGCCAGGGTTAGCACCGGGGAGCTGTTTTTT. Encoded protein: CASKARVSTGELFF.

The V gene is TRBV4-2, the J gene TRBJ1-4; possible D gene TRBD1, 6 bases. V was clipped by 5 bases and J by 4 bases, with 11 bases between them. The CDR3 sequence is 14 residues long. CDR1 is LGHNA and CDR2 is YNFKEQ in the germline V gene. CDR3 residues: CASSLGAINEKLFF. CDR3 nucleotides: TGTGCCAGCAGCTTGGGGGCGATTAATGAAAAACTGTTTTTT.

This clone has a single count. J is TRBJ1-3 and V is TRBV7-2; D possibly corresponds to TRBD1 (5 bases). The CDR3 length is 15 residues. Germline loops: CDR1 SGHTA, CDR2 FQGNSA. V gave up 5 bases and J gave up 11 bases, with 22 bases separating them. The chain's CDR3 is CASSPPSEVRGAIYF. In DNA form, the CDR3 reads TGTGCCAGCAGCCCTCCCTCAGAAGTACGGGGCGCCATATATTTT. Combining the CDR3 with reference TRBV7-2 and TRBJ1-3 gives the whole variable domain GAGVSQSPSNKVTEKGKDVELRCDPISGHTALYWYRQSLGQGLEFLIYFQGNSAPDKSGLPSDRFSAERTGGSVSTLTIQRTQQEDSAVYLCASSPPSEVRGAIYFGEGSWLTVV.

The V and J genes are TRBV29-1 and TRBJ2-3; D perhaps matches TRBD1 (5 bases). Germline assignment: CDR1 SQVTM and CDR2 ANQGSEA. CDR3 length: 14 amino acids. Trimming removed 4 bases from V and 0 bases from J, with 11 bases in between. The CDR3 nucleotides are TGCAGCGTTGGCAACAGGTTTAGCACAGATACGCAGTATTTT. Amino acid sequence: CSVGNRFSTDTQYF.

This clone was recorded once. The rearrangement joins TRBV9 to TRBJ2-3; D is perhaps TRBD1 (5 bases). The CDR3 has 12 residues. CDR1 is SGDLS and CDR2 is YYNGEE in the germline V gene. The V end was cut by 4 bases, the J end by 4 bases, with 7 bases between. CDR3 DNA: TGTGCCAGCAGCCCAGGGTCAGATACGCAGTATTTT. Translating gives CASSPGSDTQYF.

The CDR3 nucleotides read TGTGCCAGTAGTGCCGGACAGGGAAGGGAGATCTACACTGAAGCTTTCTTT. It translates to CASSAGQGREIYTEAFF. This rearrangement joins TRBV19 to TRBJ1-1, with 8 bases aligning to TRBD1. CDR1 and CDR2 (germline): LNHDA, SQIVND (reference sequence). The CDR3 covers 17 residues. Unmatched junction bases numbered 14, after V lost 5 bases and J lost 3 bases. The full variable domain, its missing parts supplied by reference TRBV19 and TRBJ1-1, is DGGITQSPKYLFRKEGQNVTLSCEQNLNHDAMYWYRQDPGQGLRLIYYSQIVNDFQKGDIAEGYSVSREKKESFPLTVTSAQKNPTAFYLCASSAGQGREIYTEAFFGQGTRLTVV.

DNA for the CDR3: TGTGCCAGCAGCTTGGCTGCTGTTGAGACCCAGTACTTC. It translates to CASSLAAVETQYF. This rearrangement joins TRBV5-6 to TRBJ2-5; the D is unclear. This CDR3 comprises 13 residues. CDR1 is SGHDT and CDR2 is YYEEEE in the germline V gene. V was trimmed by 0 bases and J by 5 bases, leaving 8 bases between them.

The J gene is TRBJ2-3, the V gene TRBV7-9; weak D call: TRBD1 (6 bases). Trimming left V 8 bases short and J 4 bases short, with 13 bases between. This CDR3 has 13 amino acids. CDR1 SEHNR and CDR2 FQNEAQ come from the germline V gene (reference sequence). This CDR3 reads CASDEQGSDTQYF. The CDR3 DNA reads as TGTGCCAGCGATGAACAGGGTTCAGATACGCAGTATTTT.

This chain joins TRBV7-8 and TRBJ2-5; possible D gene TRBD1, 8 bases. Per germline, CDR1 SGHVS and CDR2 FQNEAQ. The CDR3 length is 15 residues. Trimming shortened V by 5 bases and J by 2 bases, and 15 bases separated the two germline ends. The CDR3 loop is CASSVTGGGQETQYF. The CDR3 nucleotides read TGTGCCAGCAGCGTTACAGGGGGAGGGCAAGAGACCCAGTACTTC.

The V and J genes are TRBV11-2 and TRBJ1-3, with 8 bases fitting TRBD1. J lost 0 bases, V lost 3 bases, and 1 base had no gene match. CDR1 SGHAT and CDR2 FQNNGV come from the germline V gene. There are 15 residues in the CDR3. This chain's CDR3 is CASSFRGLSGNTIYF. In nucleotides, the CDR3 is TGTGCCAGCAGCTTCAGGGGGCTCTCTGGAAACACCATATATTTT.

This chain's CDR3 is CASSAQGQETQYF. Here the CDR3 DNA reads TGTGCCAGCAGTGCCCAAGGACAAGAGACCCAGTACTTC. The chain is built from TRBV25-1 and TRBJ2-5; no definite D call. The V end was cut by 4 bases, the J end by 2 bases, with 8 bases between. The V gene's germline CDR1 is MGHDK and CDR2 SYGVNS. This CDR3 has 13 residues. Drawing the rest from reference TRBV25-1 and TRBJ2-5, the complete variable domain is EADIYQTPRYLVIGTGKKITLECSQTMGHDKMYWYQQDPGMELHLIHYSYGVNSTEKGDLSSESTVSRIRTEHFPLTLESARPSHTSQYLCASSAQGQETQYFGPGTRLLVL.

The chain joins TRBV30 to TRBJ2-3; D might be TRBD2 (6 bases). The CDR3 has 14 amino acids. Germline CDR1 and CDR2: GTSNPN and SVGIG (reference sequence). The germline V and J ends were trimmed by 1 base and 10 bases, with 18 bases remaining between them. The CDR3 coding sequence is TGTGCCTGGAGTGCGAGTAGCTGGTGGGAGGCGCAGTATTTT. Its protein product is CAWSASSWWEAQYF.

The chain's CDR3 is CASSLSFGVSTDTQYF. As DNA, the CDR3 is TGTGCCAGCAGCTTATCATTCGGGGTTAGCACAGATACGCAGTATTTT. The rearrangement uses TRBV7-8 and TRBJ2-3; D possibly corresponds to TRBD2 (5 bases). The CDR3 runs to 16 residues. Germline CDR1 SGHVS, CDR2 FQNEAQ. Trimming cost V 2 bases and J 0 bases, with 12 bases left between them.

V and J are TRBV10-3 and TRBJ1-3; perhaps TRBD1 as D (5 bases). V was shortened by 11 bases and J by 3 bases, with 14 bases between the two germline ends. The CDR3 extends over 13 amino acids. CDR1 is ENHRY and CDR2 is SYGVKD in the germline V gene. In nucleotides, the CDR3 is TGTGCCGCGGGGGGGACGGGTGGAAACACCATATATTTT. Its translation: CAAGGTGGNTIYF.

The chain links TRBV5-4 to TRBJ2-3, with 8 bases lining up with TRBD2. V shed 0 bases and J 9 bases; nucleotides not matched to a gene: 21. The CDR3 runs 19 residues. Germline V gene data show CDR1 as SGHNT and CDR2 as YYREEE (reference sequence). CDR3 bases: TGTGCCAGCAGCTTGGTCTCGGAACGGGCGGGGGGTAGGGTGTCGACGCAGTATTTT. Protein product: CASSLVSERAGGRVSTQYF.

V usage is TRBV7-2 and J usage is TRBJ2-7, with D maybe TRBD1 (5 bases). V was pared by 0 bases and J by 5 bases, with 23 bases between. Per germline, CDR1 SGHTA and CDR2 FQGNSA. The CDR3 length is 18 residues. CDR3 nucleotides: TGTGCCAGCAGCTTAGCCTTGTGGGGCTACCGATTAAAAAACGAGCAGTACTTC. It specifies CASSLALWGYRLKNEQYF.

This chain links TRBV9 with TRBJ1-3, with D tentatively TRBD1 (6 bases). The CDR3 is 14 amino acids. Germline CDR1 is SGDLS and CDR2 is YYNGEE. V dropped 4 bases and J dropped 1 base, with 9 bases sitting between them. CDR3 region: CASSPGQSGNTIYF. Written as DNA, the CDR3 is TGTGCCAGCAGCCCGGGACAATCTGGAAACACCATATATTTT.

This clone was detected only once. The chain has TRBV7-2 and TRBJ2-7; 10 positions match TRBD2. The germline V gene has CDR1 SGHTA and CDR2 FQGNSA. V was clipped by 1 base and J by 0 bases; unmatched bases: 6. The CDR3 extends over 17 amino acids. CDR3 residues: CASSLVGSSGGSYEQYF. In nucleotides, the CDR3 is TGTGCCAGCAGCTTAGTCGGTTCTAGCGGGGGCTCCTACGAGCAGTACTTC. Combining the CDR3 with reference TRBV7-2 and TRBJ2-7 gives the whole variable domain GAGVSQSPSNKVTEKGKDVELRCDPISGHTALYWYRQSLGQGLEFLIYFQGNSAPDKSGLPSDRFSAERTGGSVSTLTIQRTQQEDSAVYLCASSLVGSSGGSYEQYFGPGTRLTVT.